A selection of T cell receptor beta chains follows, all from one sample in a study of shared clonotypes between healthy human individuals. This table comes from immunoSEQ multiplex PCR, and its TCRdb copy is limited to in-frame clones, with some not included. The sample yields roughly 700,000 clones, around 90% seen once. Sequencing used memory CD8+ T cells from PBMCs. These receptors all come from a man aged 18 to 29 in good health. Some clones in this sample may be carry-over from other donors' samples. CDR3s include the opening cysteine and the closing phenylalanine or tryptophan. The order of the fields is CDR3 DNA, CDR3 protein, D gene, clone size, J gene, V gene. The D gene is left open where the match is weak. Rows may omit the clone size; those that give it use once, few, many or a size class.

TGTGCCAGCAGCTTAGCCTTGGTAGCGGGAGGAGAGCAGTTCTTC | CASSLALVAGGEQFF | TRBD2 | . | TRBJ2-1 | TRBV7-6
TGTGCCAGCAGCAATTTAGCGGACCTCTCCTACAATGAGCAGTTCTTC | CASSNLADLSYNEQFF | . | . | TRBJ2-1 | TRBV7-2
TGTGCCAGCGGGTTCCCAACTAATGAAAAACTGTTTTTT | CASGFPTNEKLFF | . | . | TRBJ1-4 | TRBV19
TGTGCCAGCCGAGCCGGGACAGACGCCAAAAACATTCAGTACTTC | CASRAGTDAKNIQYF | TRBD1 | few | TRBJ2-4 | TRBV7-9
TGTGCCAGCAGCTTTGGCGGCTACACAGATACGCAGTATTTT | CASSFGGYTDTQYF | . | . | TRBJ2-3 | TRBV5-4
TGTGCCAGCAGCCTCGGTGGGTTAGGACAGCCCCAGCATTTT | CASSLGGLGQPQHF | . | . | TRBJ1-5 | TRBV7-9
TGCGCCAGCAGCCAAGGGTCGCGGCAAGTGAACACTGAAGCTTTCTTT | CASSQGSRQVNTEAFF | . | . | TRBJ1-1 | TRBV4-3
TGTGCCAGCAGCCAAGATGGGAACTACGGGGAGCAGTACTTC | CASSQDGNYGEQYF | . | . | TRBJ2-7 | TRBV4-2
TGTGCCAGCAGCTTAGGACCTGGCAATGAGCAGTTCTTC | CASSLGPGNEQFF | . | . | TRBJ2-1 | TRBV7-3
TGTGCAAGTCGCTCAACCGGGGGGAACGAGCAGTACTTC | CASRSTGGNEQYF | . | . | TRBJ2-7 | TRBV12-2
TGTGCCAGCATCCATCGCCGGGACAGGGTTGGAGATACGCAGTATTTT | CASIHRRDRVGDTQYF | TRBD1 | . | TRBJ2-3 | TRBV28
TGTGCCAGCAGCTTGAGACAGGGCTATGAGCAGTTCTTC | CASSLRQGYEQFF | TRBD1 | . | TRBJ2-1 | TRBV5-4
TGTGCCAGCAGCGCCCGACTAGCGGCCGGGGAGCTGTTTTTT | CASSARLAAGELFF | TRBD2 | . | TRBJ2-2 | TRBV9
TGTGCCAGCAGCCACAAAGCCGGGACTGGCATAGAGCAGTACTTC | CASSHKAGTGIEQYF | . | . | TRBJ2-7 | TRBV7-6
TGTGCCAGCAGTCAGAGAACCTCGTCACGGGACGAGCAGTACTTC | CASSQRTSSRDEQYF | . | . | TRBJ2-7 | TRBV28
TGTGCCAGCAGCCCCCTGTCGGAGGCAGATACGCAGTATTTT | CASSPLSEADTQYF | . | . | TRBJ2-3 | TRBV5-8
TGTGCCAGCAGTTTCCCCGAGACTAGCGGGAGGGGTGGAGGTTCCTACGAGCAGTACTTC | CASSFPETSGRGGGSYEQYF | TRBD2 | . | TRBJ2-7 | TRBV27
TGTGCCAGCAGTTCCCCGACAAACCTTTTCCAAGAGACCCAGTACTTC | CASSSPTNLFQETQYF | . | . | TRBJ2-5 | TRBV25-1
TGTGCCACCAGCAGAGATGGGCAGTACCTCGCTAACTATGGCTACACCTTC | CATSRDGQYLANYGYTF | . | . | TRBJ1-2 | TRBV15
TGTGCCTGGAGTATCGCGGACAGGGGCCCCTACTACAATCAGCCCCAGCATTTT | CAWSIADRGPYYNQPQHF | TRBD1 | . | TRBJ1-5 | TRBV30
TGTGCCAGCAGGCCCGGGACAGCCTACGAGCAGTACTTC | CASRPGTAYEQYF | TRBD1 | . | TRBJ2-7 | TRBV7-9
TGTGCCAGCAGTTCCCCGGGACGGGACCCCCACGAGCAGTACTTC | CASSSPGRDPHEQYF | . | few | TRBJ2-7 | TRBV27
TGTGCCAGCAGCCAATCTGACGGATTCGACGAGCAGTACTTC | CASSQSDGFDEQYF | . | . | TRBJ2-7 | TRBV7-9
TGCAGCGTTCATCAGGCTATGGACGAGCAGTACTTC | CSVHQAMDEQYF | . | . | TRBJ2-7 | TRBV29-1
TGTGCCAGCAGCTTAGACGGGGACAGGGTCCAGCAGTACTTC | CASSLDGDRVQQYF | TRBD1 | . | TRBJ2-7 | TRBV7-9
TGTGCCAGTAGTATAGATCCGGGAAACGCTGAAGCTTTCTTT | CASSIDPGNAEAFF | . | once | TRBJ1-1 | TRBV19
TGTGCCAGCAGCTCGACAGGGGATGGCTACACCTTC | CASSSTGDGYTF | TRBD1 | few | TRBJ1-2 | TRBV7-8
TGTGCCAGCAGTGAGGGTCTTTTTTACTACGAGCAGTACTTC | CASSEGLFYYEQYF | . | . | TRBJ2-7 | TRBV2
TGTGCCAGCAGCCCGGACAGGGCAGGGTTGTGGGGCTACACCTTC | CASSPDRAGLWGYTF | TRBD1 | . | TRBJ1-2 | TRBV11-2
TGTGCCAGCAGCTACAACAACGGAGGGGGTGAGCAGTTCTTC | CASSYNNGGGEQFF | . | few | TRBJ2-1 | TRBV5-4
TGCGCCAGCAGCCCCCGGGGAGGGAGCAATGAGCAGTTCTTC | CASSPRGGSNEQFF | TRBD2 | . | TRBJ2-1 | TRBV5-1
TGCAGCGTTGAATTTGTTACCGAAGCTTTCTTT | CSVEFVTEAFF | . | . | TRBJ1-1 | TRBV29-1
TGTGCCAGCAGCTTCGGACTAGCAGCTTACGAGCAGTACTTC | CASSFGLAAYEQYF | TRBD2 | . | TRBJ2-7 | TRBV7-2
TGTGCCATCAGCGACTACACAGGGGCGACGAACACCGGGGAGCTGTTTTTT | CAISDYTGATNTGELFF | TRBD1 | . | TRBJ2-2 | TRBV10-3
TGTGCCAGCAGCCTCGCCGGGAGGGCTAACTATGGCTACACCTTC | CASSLAGRANYGYTF | . | . | TRBJ1-2 | TRBV11-2